A selection of T cell receptor beta chains follows, all from one sample in a study of identical twins. TCRdb re-analysed the 5' RACE reads in MiXCR, keeping a single row per CDR3 protein. The sample shows about 470,000 distinct CDR3 sequences, 24% of them seen only once. A further study also used this sample, focusing on T cells expressing NK-cell markers.

Sequencing was carried out using CD4+ T cells sorted from blood. Every receptor here comes from a woman in her late teens or twenties in good health. CDR3s leave out the opening cysteine and the closing phenylalanine or tryptophan. The order of the fields is D gene, V gene, J gene, CDR3 protein. A D gene is named only where the DNA matches it firmly.

d_gene: .
v_gene: TRBV28
j_gene: TRBJ2-7
CDR3aa: ASSLWNFRDSYEQY

d_gene: TRBD1
v_gene: TRBV5-5
j_gene: TRBJ1-5
CDR3aa: ASSLGVGTDNQPQH

d_gene: TRBD2
v_gene: TRBV6-1
j_gene: TRBJ2-7
CDR3aa: ASSLAPLSSGSYEQY

d_gene: .
v_gene: TRBV27
j_gene: TRBJ1-1
CDR3aa: ASSLRVGDTEAF

d_gene: .
v_gene: TRBV7-2
j_gene: TRBJ2-2
CDR3aa: ASSLGTHTGELF

d_gene: .
v_gene: TRBV11-2
j_gene: TRBJ2-7
CDR3aa: ASSLLLLGEQY

d_gene: .
v_gene: TRBV9
j_gene: TRBJ1-1
CDR3aa: ASSVHPTGAGAF

d_gene: TRBD2
v_gene: TRBV20-1
j_gene: TRBJ2-1
CDR3aa: SASSGTRGGEQF

d_gene: .
v_gene: TRBV5-1
j_gene: TRBJ2-7
CDR3aa: ASSFGGADYEQY

d_gene: TRBD1
v_gene: TRBV5-1
j_gene: TRBJ2-2
CDR3aa: ASRGQAANTGELF

d_gene: .
v_gene: TRBV6-1
j_gene: TRBJ2-4
CDR3aa: ASSPGLNLAKNIQY

d_gene: TRBD1
v_gene: TRBV11-2
j_gene: TRBJ2-7
CDR3aa: ASSLGQQIYEQY

d_gene: .
v_gene: TRBV20-1
j_gene: TRBJ2-5
CDR3aa: SARDRGTHTYQETQY

d_gene: .
v_gene: TRBV12-3/TRBV12-4
j_gene: TRBJ1-1
CDR3aa: ASISGRGWNTEAF

d_gene: .
v_gene: TRBV12-3/TRBV12-4
j_gene: TRBJ1-4
CDR3aa: ASSYGQGLRLF

d_gene: TRBD1
v_gene: TRBV5-1
j_gene: TRBJ2-5
CDR3aa: ASSSGQGGIVTQY

d_gene: .
v_gene: TRBV6-1
j_gene: TRBJ1-5
CDR3aa: ASSPTDPGNQPQH

d_gene: .
v_gene: TRBV6-4
j_gene: TRBJ2-3
CDR3aa: APPGQRTDTQY

d_gene: TRBD1
v_gene: TRBV12-3/TRBV12-4
j_gene: TRBJ2-7
CDR3aa: ASSLEVVTGGRGYEQY

d_gene: .
v_gene: TRBV2
j_gene: TRBJ2-3
CDR3aa: ASSRGTRTDTQY

d_gene: .
v_gene: TRBV21-1
j_gene: TRBJ2-1
CDR3aa: ASSKSPSGDYNEQF

d_gene: .
v_gene: TRBV6-1
j_gene: TRBJ2-7
CDR3aa: ASRTPTWADSYEQY

d_gene: TRBD2
v_gene: TRBV7-3
j_gene: TRBJ2-2
CDR3aa: ASSPTGGPNTGELF

d_gene: .
v_gene: TRBV7-8
j_gene: TRBJ2-2
CDR3aa: ASSPGPLGPTGELF

d_gene: TRBD2
v_gene: TRBV7-3
j_gene: TRBJ2-1
CDR3aa: ASSLRAASGGARISGNEQF

d_gene: TRBD1
v_gene: TRBV10-3
j_gene: TRBJ2-7
CDR3aa: AITGTGVEQY